This T cell receptor (beta chain) came from a study of a mutant IDH1 vaccine in newly diagnosed glioma (dated by TCRdb to about 2021). Describing the broader study: Eight vaccinations were administered to patients in weeks 1, 3, 5, 7, 11, 15, 19 and 23, corresponding to visits V03 through V10. Prior to enrollment, patients had been given standard therapy consisting of radiotherapy alone, temozolomide alone, or radiochemotherapy with temozolomide, with the combination given to most patients. Vaccination began 4-6 weeks after radiotherapy alone, or alongside temozolomide cycles in the chemotherapy-containing groups. Peripheral blood was collected at six visits: V03 (baseline), V05, V07, V10, V12 and V13. For exploratory analyses, longitudinal TCRB deep sequencing was carried out in 25 treated patients wherever samples were available. The roughly 30 treated patients were roughly 62% male and roughly 38% female, with a mean age of around 40 years.

What the authors observed across the whole study: Changes in the top peripheral T cell clonotypes picked up by TCRB sequencing did not appear to be linked to pseudoprogression. Immune responses induced by the vaccine were seen in roughly 92% of patients across multiple MHC alleles. PBMC samples for TCRB deep sequencing were selected based on availability. According to the authors, sample limitations meant that analyses of patient blood samples could not be reproduced.

This specimen's time point label, interpreted: week 11, during vaccination. Each vaccine dose was 300 ug of a 20-mer mutant IDH1 peptide in Montanide, given subcutaneously with topical imiquimod. The donors had newly diagnosed IDH1-mutant astrocytomas of WHO grade 3 or 4 that showed loss of nuclear ATRX. The samples were drawn from NOA16, a multicentre, single-arm, open-label phase I trial in Germany that tested a mutant IDH1 peptide vaccine in humans for the first time. Genomic DNA for TCRB sequencing was extracted from EDTA blood using the DNeasy Blood and Tissue Kit. Library creation used the immunoSEQ multiplex PCR assay. The hsTCRB Kit was used according to the manufacturer's protocol to amplify rearranged TCR beta chain sequences. TCRB libraries were sequenced on an Illumina MiSeq. The study's own analysis went as follows. The proprietary platform of the kit vendor was used for demultiplexing, trimming and gene mapping. The table comes from immuneACCESS by way of TCRdb, which keeps in-frame sequences with V and J called. Part of the clones is missing from these tables; in studies checked, under half for an unresolved V gene and the rest for unknown reasons. Clone size and the V and J calls come from that table; the DNA yielded D and trimming. A total of tens of thousands of clones appear in this sample, 84% of them only once. Approximately 9.1% of the sample lies in the top ten.

CDR1 is given as MNHEY and CDR2 as SVGAGI, both from the germline V gene. Trimming leaves V shorter by 5 bases and J shorter by 4 bases, with the junction holding 5 bases beyond the gene matches. The CDR3 spans 15 residues, from the cysteine through the phenylalanine. The CDR3 DNA has 45 bases and is translated from base 1. Turning to this clone: No cognate antigen has been identified for it. No much larger clone exists at a distance of one base, and base qualities are not known.

The source is a woman aged 50 to 60 with glioma. The sequences come from PBMCs, collected from a glioma patient whose treatment included an IDH1 peptide vaccine. Rearrangement joined TRBV6-5 to TRBJ2-1, and TRBD2 aligns with 10 junction nucleotides. The CDR3: CASSNSGGPYNEQFF. The bases read TGTGCCAGCAGTAATAGCGGGGGGCCATACAATGAGCAGTTCTTC.